This TCR beta chain was sequenced during a study of cytomegalovirus exposure and HLA in healthy donors. Losses at the gene ends were 4 bases for V and 2 bases for J; bases not matched to a gene: 8. The CDR3 consists of 16 residues. Germline V gene lookup returns CDR1 MGHRA and CDR2 YSYEKL. 60 Vbeta and 13 Jbeta primers were used in PCR. Sequencing used immunoSEQ multiplex PCR; TCRdb keeps in-frame clones, though not all of them. The profile shows 90,000 to 120,000 clones, around 69% of them singletons. Sequenced sample: PBMCs. The rearrangement uses TRBV4-1 and TRBJ2-7; TRBD1 matches at 10 bases. This receptor was obtained from a man aged 18 to 30 in good health and CMV-seronegative. CDR3 sequence reads: CASSLLPGTGAYEQYF. The CDR3 region has the DNA TGCGCCAGCAGCCTTCTTCCCGGGACAGGGGCCTACGAGCAGTACTTC.